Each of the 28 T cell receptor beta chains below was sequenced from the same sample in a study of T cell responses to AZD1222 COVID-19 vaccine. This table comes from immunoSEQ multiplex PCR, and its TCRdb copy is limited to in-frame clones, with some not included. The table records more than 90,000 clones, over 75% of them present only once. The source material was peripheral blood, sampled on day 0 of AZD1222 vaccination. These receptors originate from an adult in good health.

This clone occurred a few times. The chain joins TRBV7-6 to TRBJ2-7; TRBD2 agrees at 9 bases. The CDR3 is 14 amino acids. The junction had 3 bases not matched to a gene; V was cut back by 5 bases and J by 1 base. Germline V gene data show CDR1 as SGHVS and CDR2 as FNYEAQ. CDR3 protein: CASSPSGRSYEQYF. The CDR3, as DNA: TGTGCCAGCAGCCCCAGCGGGAGGTCCTACGAGCAGTACTTC. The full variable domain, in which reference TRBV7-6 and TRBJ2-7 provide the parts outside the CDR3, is GAGVSQSPRYKVTKRGQDVALRCDPISGHVSLYWYRQALGQGPEFLTYFNYEAQQDKSGLPNDRFSAERPEGSISTLTIQRTEQRDSAMYRCASSPSGRSYEQYFGPGTRLTVT.

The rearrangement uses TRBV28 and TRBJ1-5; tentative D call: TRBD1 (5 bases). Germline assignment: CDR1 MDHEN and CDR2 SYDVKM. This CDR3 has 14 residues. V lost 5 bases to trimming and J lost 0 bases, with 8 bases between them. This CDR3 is CASSRQNSNQPQHF. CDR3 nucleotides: TGTGCCAGCAGTCGACAGAATAGCAATCAGCCCCAGCATTTT.

CDR3 in amino acids: CASSEGSLTDTQYF. The CDR3 coding sequence is TGTGCCAGCAGCGAGGGGAGTCTCACAGATACGCAGTATTTT. V gene TRBV7-8 combines with J gene TRBJ2-3; either TRBD1 or TRBD2 may fit D (5 bases each). The V end was cut by 5 bases, the J end by 2 bases, with 11 bases between. Germline CDR1 and CDR2: SGHVS and FQNEAQ. The length of the CDR3 is 14 residues.

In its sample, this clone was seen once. CDR3 nucleotide sequence: TGTGCCTGGAGTGCAGGGGGGAGTCAGCCCCAGCATTTT. Protein sequence: CAWSAGGSQPQHF. This chain uses TRBV30 with TRBJ1-5; 7 nucleotides align to TRBD1. Germline V gene data show CDR1 as GTSNPN and CDR2 as SVGIG (reference sequence). The CDR3 totals 13 residues. The V and J ends lost 1 base and 6 bases, in that order; junction bases with no gene match: 3.

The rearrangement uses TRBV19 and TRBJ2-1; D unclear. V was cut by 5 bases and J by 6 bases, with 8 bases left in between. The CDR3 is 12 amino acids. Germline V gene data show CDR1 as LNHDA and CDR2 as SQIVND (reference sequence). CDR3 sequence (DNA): TGTGCCAGTAGTTTCGAGTTCAATGAGCAGTTCTTC. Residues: CASSFEFNEQFF.

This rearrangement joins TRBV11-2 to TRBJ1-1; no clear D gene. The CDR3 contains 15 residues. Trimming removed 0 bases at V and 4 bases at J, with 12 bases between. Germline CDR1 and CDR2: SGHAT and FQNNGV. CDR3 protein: CASSLDAGWVTEAFF. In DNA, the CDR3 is TGTGCCAGCAGCTTAGATGCGGGGTGGGTCACTGAAGCTTTCTTT. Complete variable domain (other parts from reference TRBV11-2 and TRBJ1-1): EAGVAQSPRYKIIEKRQSVAFWCNPISGHATLYWYQQILGQGPKLLIQFQNNGVVDDSQLPKDRFSAERLKGVDSTLKIQPAKLEDSAVYLCASSLDAGWVTEAFFGQGTRLTVV.

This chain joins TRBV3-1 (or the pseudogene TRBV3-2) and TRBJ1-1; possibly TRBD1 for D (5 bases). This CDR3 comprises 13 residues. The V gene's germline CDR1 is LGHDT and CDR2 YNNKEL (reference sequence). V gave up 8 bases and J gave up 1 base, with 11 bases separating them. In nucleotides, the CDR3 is TGTGCCAGCCGTAACGGACAGAACACTGAAGCTTTCTTT. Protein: CASRNGQNTEAFF.

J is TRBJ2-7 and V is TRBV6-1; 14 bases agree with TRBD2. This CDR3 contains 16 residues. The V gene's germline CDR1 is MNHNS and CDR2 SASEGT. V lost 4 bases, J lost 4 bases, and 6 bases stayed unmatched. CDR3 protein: CASSGQGLAGAYEQYF. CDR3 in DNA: TGTGCCAGCAGTGGCCAGGGACTAGCGGGGGCTTACGAGCAGTACTTC.

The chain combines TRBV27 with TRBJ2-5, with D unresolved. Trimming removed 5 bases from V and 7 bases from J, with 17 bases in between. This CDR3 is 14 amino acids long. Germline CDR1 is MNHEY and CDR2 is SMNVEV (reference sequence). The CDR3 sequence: CASSPLGRRMTQYF. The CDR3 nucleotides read TGTGCCAGCAGTCCCCTTGGCAGGAGAATGACCCAGTACTTC.

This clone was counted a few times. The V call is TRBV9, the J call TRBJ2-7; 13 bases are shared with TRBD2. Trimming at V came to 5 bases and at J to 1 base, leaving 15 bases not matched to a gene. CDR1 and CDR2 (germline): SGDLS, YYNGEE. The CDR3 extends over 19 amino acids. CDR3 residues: CASSAEPGLAGFASYEQYF. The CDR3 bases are TGTGCCAGCAGTGCAGAACCGGGACTAGCGGGATTCGCATCCTACGAGCAGTACTTC.

The CDR3 DNA reads as TGTGCCAGCAGCCCAGCGGGAGATTACGAGCAGTACTTC. Protein: CASSPAGDYEQYF. This sequence joins TRBV6-6 and TRBJ2-7; the match to TRBD2 covers 8 bases. Unmatched junction bases numbered 5, after V lost 6 bases and J lost 4 bases. CDR3 length equals 13 residues. CDR1 is MNHNY, CDR2 SVGAGI, per germline (reference sequence).

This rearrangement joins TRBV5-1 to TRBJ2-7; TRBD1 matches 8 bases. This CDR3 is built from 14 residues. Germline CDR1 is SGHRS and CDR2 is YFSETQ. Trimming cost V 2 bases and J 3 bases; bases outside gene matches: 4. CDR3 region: CASSFRGQYYEQYF. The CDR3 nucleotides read TGCGCCAGCAGCTTCAGGGGGCAGTACTACGAGCAGTACTTC. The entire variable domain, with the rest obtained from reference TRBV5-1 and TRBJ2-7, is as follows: KAGVTQTPRYLIKTRGQQVTLSCSPISGHRSVSWYQQTPGQGLQFLFEYFSETQRNKGNFPGRFSGRQFSNSRSEMNVSTLELGDSALYLCASSFRGQYYEQYFGPGTRLTVT.

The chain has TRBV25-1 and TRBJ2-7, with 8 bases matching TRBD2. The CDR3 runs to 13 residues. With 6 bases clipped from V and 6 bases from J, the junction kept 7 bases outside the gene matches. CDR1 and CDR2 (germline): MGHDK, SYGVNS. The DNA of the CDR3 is TGTGCCAGCAGGTGGGCGGGAGGAGGCGAGCAGTACTTC. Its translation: CASRWAGGGEQYF.

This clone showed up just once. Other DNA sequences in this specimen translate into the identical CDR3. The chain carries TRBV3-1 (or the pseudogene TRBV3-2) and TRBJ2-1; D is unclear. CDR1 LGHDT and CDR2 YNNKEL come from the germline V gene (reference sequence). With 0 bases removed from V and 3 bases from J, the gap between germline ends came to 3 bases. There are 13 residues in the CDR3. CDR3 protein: CASSQDRYNEQFF. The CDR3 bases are TGTGCCAGCAGCCAAGATCGCTACAATGAGCAGTTCTTC.

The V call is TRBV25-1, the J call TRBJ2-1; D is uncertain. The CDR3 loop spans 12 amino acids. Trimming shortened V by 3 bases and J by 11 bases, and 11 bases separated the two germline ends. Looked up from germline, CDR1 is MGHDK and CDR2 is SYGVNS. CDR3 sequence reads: CASSDLPFKQFF. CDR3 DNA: TGTGCCAGCAGTGATTTACCCTTTAAGCAGTTCTTC.

CDR3 sequence reads: CAWEGYGYTF. The CDR3 region has the DNA TGTGCCTGGGAGGGCTATGGCTACACCTTC. The rearrangement uses TRBV30 and TRBJ1-2; unclear D gene. The CDR3 has 10 amino acids. V lost 5 bases and J lost 4, with 5 bases in between. The germline V gene has CDR1 GTSNPN and CDR2 SVGIG (reference sequence). The whole variable domain, remainder taken from reference TRBV30 and TRBJ1-2, is SQTIHQWPATLVQPVGSPLSLECTVEGTSNPNLYWYRQAAGRGLQLLFYSVGIGQISSEVPQNLSASRPQDRQFILSSKKLLLSDSGFYLCAWEGYGYTFGSGTRLTVV.

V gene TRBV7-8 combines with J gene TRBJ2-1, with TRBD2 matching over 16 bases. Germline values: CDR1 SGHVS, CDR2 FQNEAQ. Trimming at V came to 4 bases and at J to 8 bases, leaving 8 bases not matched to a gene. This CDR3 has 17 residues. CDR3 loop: CASSSPGTSGRGDEQFF. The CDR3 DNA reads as TGTGCCAGCAGCTCCCCAGGGACTAGCGGGAGGGGTGATGAGCAGTTCTTC. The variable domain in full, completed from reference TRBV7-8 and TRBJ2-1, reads GAGVSQSPRYKVAKRGQDVALRCDPISGHVSLFWYQQALGQGPEFLTYFQNEAQLDKSGLPSDRFFAERPEGSVSTLKIQRTQQEDSAVYLCASSSPGTSGRGDEQFFGPGTRLTVL.

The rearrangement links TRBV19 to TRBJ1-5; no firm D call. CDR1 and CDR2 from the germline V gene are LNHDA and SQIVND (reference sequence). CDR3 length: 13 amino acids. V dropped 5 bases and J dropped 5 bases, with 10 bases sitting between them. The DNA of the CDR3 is TGTGCCAGTAGTTCGAGACTCGATCAGCCCCAGCATTTT. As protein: CASSSRLDQPQHF.

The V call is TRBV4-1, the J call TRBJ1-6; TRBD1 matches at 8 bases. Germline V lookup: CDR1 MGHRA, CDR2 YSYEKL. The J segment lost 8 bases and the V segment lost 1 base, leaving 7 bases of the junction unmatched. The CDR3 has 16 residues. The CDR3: CASSQGRTGWYSPLHF. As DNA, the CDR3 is TGCGCCAGCAGCCAAGGACGGACAGGGTGGTATTCACCCCTCCACTTT.

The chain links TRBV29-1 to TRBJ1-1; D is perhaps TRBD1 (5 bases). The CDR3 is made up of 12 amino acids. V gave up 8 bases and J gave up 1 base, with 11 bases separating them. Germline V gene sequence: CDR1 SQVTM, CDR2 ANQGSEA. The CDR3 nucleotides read TGCAGCTTCGGACAATGGAACACTGAAGCTTTCTTT. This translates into CSFGQWNTEAFF.

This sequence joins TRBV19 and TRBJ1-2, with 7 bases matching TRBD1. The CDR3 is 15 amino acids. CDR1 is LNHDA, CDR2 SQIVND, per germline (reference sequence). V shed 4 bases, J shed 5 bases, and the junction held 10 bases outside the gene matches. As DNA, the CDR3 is TGTGCCAGTAGTAACAGGGGCGTACTGAGTTATGGCTACACCTTC. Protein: CASSNRGVLSYGYTF.

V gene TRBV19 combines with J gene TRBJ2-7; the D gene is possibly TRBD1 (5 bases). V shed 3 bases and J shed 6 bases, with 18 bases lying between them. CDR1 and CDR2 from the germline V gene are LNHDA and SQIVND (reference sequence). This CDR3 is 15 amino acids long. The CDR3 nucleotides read TGTGCCAGTAGTATTGGACACACCTCCCGCTCCGAGCAGTACTTC. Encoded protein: CASSIGHTSRSEQYF.

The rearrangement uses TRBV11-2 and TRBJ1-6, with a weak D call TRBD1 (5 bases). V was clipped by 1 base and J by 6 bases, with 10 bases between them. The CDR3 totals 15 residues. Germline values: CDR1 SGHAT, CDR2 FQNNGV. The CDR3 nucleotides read TGTGCCAGCAGCTTAGGAGGGGAGAGTAATTCACCCCTCCACTTT. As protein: CASSLGGESNSPLHF.

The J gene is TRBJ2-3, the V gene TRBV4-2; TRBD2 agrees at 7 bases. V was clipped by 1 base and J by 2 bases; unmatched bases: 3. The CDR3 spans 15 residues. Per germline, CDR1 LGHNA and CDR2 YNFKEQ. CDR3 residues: CASSQGGGSTDTQYF. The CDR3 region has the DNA TGTGCCAGCAGCCAAGGGGGAGGGTCCACAGATACGCAGTATTTT.

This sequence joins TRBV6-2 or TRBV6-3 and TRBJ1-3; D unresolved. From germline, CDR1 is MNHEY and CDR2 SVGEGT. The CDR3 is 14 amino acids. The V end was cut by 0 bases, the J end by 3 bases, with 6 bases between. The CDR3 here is CASSYSRYGNTIYF. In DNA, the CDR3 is TGTGCCAGCAGTTACTCTCGATATGGAAACACCATATATTTT.

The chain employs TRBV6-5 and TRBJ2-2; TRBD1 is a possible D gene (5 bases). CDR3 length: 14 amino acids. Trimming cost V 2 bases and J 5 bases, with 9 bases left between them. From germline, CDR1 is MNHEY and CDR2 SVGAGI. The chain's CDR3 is CASSYRQGTGELFF. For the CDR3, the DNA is TGTGCCAGCAGTTACCGCCAGGGAACCGGGGAGCTGTTTTTT.

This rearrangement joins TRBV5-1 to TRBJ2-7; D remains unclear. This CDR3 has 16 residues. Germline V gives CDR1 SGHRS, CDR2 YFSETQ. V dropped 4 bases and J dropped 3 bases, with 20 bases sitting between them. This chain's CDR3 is CASSASAAGRFYEQYF. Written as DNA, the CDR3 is TGCGCCAGCAGCGCATCAGCCGCCGGGCGCTTCTACGAGCAGTACTTC.

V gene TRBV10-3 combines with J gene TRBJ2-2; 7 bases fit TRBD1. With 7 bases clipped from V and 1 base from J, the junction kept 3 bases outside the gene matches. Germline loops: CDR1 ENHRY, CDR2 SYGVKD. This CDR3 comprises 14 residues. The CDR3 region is CAIKGQRNTGELFF. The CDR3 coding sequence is TGTGCCATCAAGGGACAGCGGAACACCGGGGAGCTGTTTTTT.